Presented here are 13 T cell receptor beta chains from one specimen sequenced in a study of CD8+CD57+ T cells in acquired aplastic anemia. Patients selected for sequencing had displayed CD8+CD57+ cell expansion by flow cytometry. TCR beta VDJ and CDR3 profiles were obtained from a genomic DNA template. Each CDR3 protein is one row after TCRdb ran MiXCR on the reads. The data contain hundreds of thousands of distinct CDR3 sequences, roughly 34% of them singletons. Material for sequencing was sorted CD4+, CD8+, or CD8+CD57+ T cells (not recorded which) from PBMCs. The receptors were gathered from a human donor with aplastic anemia.

This rearrangement joins TRBV30 to TRBJ1-5; TRBD1 is a possible D gene (6 bases). The CDR3 runs to 16 residues. V dropped 2 bases and J dropped 0 bases, with 14 bases sitting between them. Germline CDR1 GTSNPN, CDR2 SVGIG (reference sequence). This CDR3 is CAWSIGQSYSNQPQHF. The CDR3 coding sequence is TGTGCCTGGAGTATAGGACAGAGTTATAGCAATCAGCCCCAGCATTTT. The full variable domain, completed using reference TRBV30 and TRBJ1-5, is SQTIHQWPATLVQPVGSPLSLECTVEGTSNPNLYWYRQAAGRGLQLLFYSVGIGQISSEVPQNLSASRPQDRQFILSSKKLLLSDSGFYLCAWSIGQSYSNQPQHFGDGTRLSIL.

The sample holds many counts of this clonotype. The rearrangement joins TRBV7-9 to TRBJ2-7; D may be TRBD1 (6 bases). In germline, CDR1 is SEHNR, CDR2 FQNEAQ (reference sequence). Trimming stripped 5 bases from V and 0 bases from J, with 8 bases between. CDR3 length: 13 amino acids. The CDR3 DNA is TGTGCCAGCAGCCGGACAGACTCCTACGAGCAGTACTTC. Translating it yields CASSRTDSYEQYF.

CDR3 region: CASSVFPASGEQFF. DNA for the CDR3: TGTGCCAGCAGCGTCTTCCCAGCGTCGGGTGAGCAGTTCTTC. This chain joins TRBV9 and TRBJ2-1; D gene ambiguous. V lost 2 bases and J lost 9, with 15 bases in between. The CDR3 consists of 14 residues. The germline V gene has CDR1 SGDLS and CDR2 YYNGEE. The full variable domain, with the rest looked up from reference TRBV9 and TRBJ2-1, is DSGVTQTPKHLITATGQRVTLRCSPRSGDLSVYWYQQSLDQGLQFLIQYYNGEERAKGNILERFSAQQFPDLHSELNLSSLELGDSALYFCASSVFPASGEQFFGPGTRLTVL.

This rearrangement joins TRBV10-3 to TRBJ1-2; tentative D call: TRBD1 (5 bases). Between the trimmed V and J ends, which lost 3 bases and 8 bases, there was a span of 13 bases. Germline V lookup: CDR1 ENHRY, CDR2 SYGVKD. This CDR3 comprises 13 residues. The CDR3 is CAISDGTEEGYTF. The CDR3, as DNA: TGTGCCATCAGTGACGGGACGGAGGAAGGCTACACCTTC.

This clonotype was counted between two and nine times. V is TRBV4-1 and J is TRBJ1-3, with no clear D. There are 13 residues in the CDR3. Per germline, CDR1 MGHRA and CDR2 YSYEKL. The V end lost 4 bases, the J end lost 5 bases, and 9 bases lay between the germline ends. CDR3 protein: CASSPLFRNTIYF. CDR3 DNA: TGCGCCAGCAGCCCTCTATTTCGAAACACCATATATTTT.

The chain carries TRBV15 and TRBJ2-1; D is unresolved. Per germline, CDR1 LNHNV and CDR2 YYDKDF (reference sequence). The V gene lost 3 bases and the J gene lost 3 bases, with 9 bases spanning the gap. This CDR3 is built from 14 residues. The CDR3 loop is CATSSLGYYNEQFF. Here the CDR3 DNA reads TGTGCCACCAGCAGCTTGGGATACTACAATGAGCAGTTCTTC.

The rearrangement links TRBV28 to TRBJ1-2; D remains ambiguous. Germline V gene data show CDR1 as MDHEN and CDR2 as SYDVKM. This CDR3 is 13 amino acids long. V dropped 2 bases and J dropped 8 bases, with 12 bases sitting between them. The CDR3 sequence: CASSLDLSGGYTF. CDR3 nucleotide sequence: TGTGCCAGCAGTTTAGATCTCTCGGGAGGCTACACCTTC.

The rearrangement links TRBV6-2 or TRBV6-3 to TRBJ1-5; tentatively, D is TRBD1 (5 bases). This CDR3 comprises 15 residues. V lost 0 bases and J 6 bases, leaving 12 bases between the germline ends. Germline V CDR1 and CDR2: MNHEY, SVGEGT. CDR3: CASSYSWGFGQPQHF. In nucleotides, the CDR3 is TGTGCCAGCAGTTACTCGTGGGGGTTTGGTCAGCCCCAGCATTTT.

In its sample, this clonotype was seen once. Possible read error: a much larger clone is one base away. V and J are TRBV25-1 and TRBJ2-7; D remains unclear. Trimming left V 5 bases short and J 5 bases short, with 10 bases between. Per germline, CDR1 MGHDK and CDR2 SYGVNS. The CDR3 loop spans 12 amino acids. The CDR3 DNA follows: TGTGCCAGCAGTCGGAACTACCACGAGCAGTACTTC. The encoded protein is CASSRNYHEQYF.

This clonotype was seen many times. The V call is TRBV6-1, the J call TRBJ1-5; D is unclear. Germline V gene sequence: CDR1 MNHNS, CDR2 SASEGT. V lost 3 bases to trimming and J lost 4 bases, with 1 base between them. The CDR3 is 11 residues long. The CDR3 DNA reads TGTGCCAGCAGTGAGAATCAGCCCCAGCATTTT. Amino acid sequence: CASSENQPQHF.

The chain couples TRBV2 to TRBJ2-7; D might be TRBD1 (6 bases). V gave up 5 bases and J gave up 6 bases, with 14 bases separating them. The germline V gene has CDR1 SNHLY and CDR2 FYNNEI. The CDR3 totals 13 residues. CDR3 DNA: TGTGCCAGCAGTTGGGACCTAGGGGGCGAGCAGTACTTC. This codes for CASSWDLGGEQYF.

The chain carries TRBV29-1 and TRBJ2-1; tentatively, D is TRBD2 (5 bases). With 5 bases removed from V and 6 bases from J, the gap between germline ends came to 17 bases. The CDR3 totals 14 residues. The germline V gene has CDR1 SQVTM and CDR2 ANQGSEA. The CDR3 reads CSVPVGVSVNEQFF. The DNA of the CDR3 is TGCAGCGTTCCAGTTGGGGTTAGCGTCAATGAGCAGTTCTTC.

The chain joins TRBV20-1 to TRBJ2-2; TRBD1 or TRBD2 may be the D gene (6 bases each). V gave up 1 base and J gave up 4 bases, with 16 bases separating them. CDR1 is DFQATT, CDR2 SNEGSKA, per germline (reference sequence). This CDR3 has 16 amino acids. Written as DNA, the CDR3 is TGCAGTGCTAGAGTCGGGGGCGGTTGGGGCACCGGGGAGCTGTTTTTT. Translation gives CSARVGGGWGTGELFF.